This TCR beta chain was sequenced for a study of blood T cell repertoires in COVID-19 (dated by TCRdb to the early 2020s). With respect to the entire study: The collaborator samples originated in the United States, Italy and Spain and spanned the acute and convalescent phases of COVID-19. The material from the prospective study consisted of cDNA or gDNA derived from T cells, B-cell-depleted T cells, or PBMCs. Subjects who had been exposed to COVID-19, were actively infected with it, or had recovered from it provided the deeply sampled blood TCRbeta repertoires that made up the dataset. A freely available public database, intended as a resource for researchers studying the immune response to SARS-CoV-2, is where the repertoires were released. Samples came from the ongoing ImmuneRACE study (first 160 participants) plus 1,254 subjects from 6 global collaborators. A de-identified subject ID, COVID-19 status, age in years and sex were almost always included in the sample metadata. Where available, HLA class I and class II types were taken from metadata supplied by the sample provider and were not determined by assay-based typing.

Each collaborating institution followed its own protocols to collect whole blood in K2EDTA tubes. For TCRbeta analysis, collaborators shipped samples in one of three forms: frozen whole blood, isolated PBMCs, or DNA extracted from either of those sample types. TCRbeta CDR3 regions were amplified from genomic DNA using the immunoSEQ Assay, a bias-controlled multiplex PCR. Regarding the original processing steps: The number of nucleated cells in each sample was estimated from the amplification of reference gene primers within the assay. To quantify the absolute abundance of each unique TCRbeta CDR3 rearrangement, sequence reads were collapsed and filtered. Productive Simpson clonality was computed per sample as the square root of Simpson's diversity index over productive rearrangements. In its TCRdb copy, this immuneACCESS table keeps in-frame sequences only and misses some clones. Where compared with another copy, unresolved V genes explain less than half of these, and the others have no known cause. The V and J calls and clone size were taken over from that table, and D and trimming were inferred from the DNA. For this sample the table gives 55,000 to 60,000 clones, of which 76% were detected only once. The ten biggest clones cover approximately 20% of the sample.

For this clone: The antigen this receptor binds is unknown. No much larger clone is present one base from it, and per-base qualities are unavailable.

The germline V gene (reference sequence) supplies CDR1 PRHDT and CDR2 FYEKMQ. Deletion took 0 bases off V and 2 bases off J, with a span of 5 bases between the germline ends. Including the terminal cysteine and phenylalanine, the CDR3 comprises 13 residues. The CDR3 DNA has 39 bases and is translated from base 1. Here is what the overall study found, with its caveats: Clinical and demographic metadata were provided uncurated, with the amount varying by source and participant.

The rearranged segments are TRBV13 and TRBJ2-7; a confident D gene designation cannot be given. This sequence was found in a man aged 50 or older with active or convalescent COVID-19. Sequenced input: peripheral blood. The CDR3 region: CASSLGRTYEQYF. The DNA is TGTGCCAGCAGCTTAGGTAGAACCTACGAGCAGTACTTC.